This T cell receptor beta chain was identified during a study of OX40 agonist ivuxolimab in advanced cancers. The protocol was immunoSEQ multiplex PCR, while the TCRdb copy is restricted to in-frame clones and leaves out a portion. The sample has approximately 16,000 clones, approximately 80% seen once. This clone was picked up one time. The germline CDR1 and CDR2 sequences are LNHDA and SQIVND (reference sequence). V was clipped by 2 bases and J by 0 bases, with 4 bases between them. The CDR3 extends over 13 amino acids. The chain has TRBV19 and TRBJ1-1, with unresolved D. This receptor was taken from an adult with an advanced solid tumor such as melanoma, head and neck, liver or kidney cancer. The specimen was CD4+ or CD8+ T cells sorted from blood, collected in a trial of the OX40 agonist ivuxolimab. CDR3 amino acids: CASSIIMNTEAFF. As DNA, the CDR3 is TGTGCCAGTAGTATAATTATGAACACTGAAGCTTTCTTT.